This T cell receptor (beta chain) stems from a study of shared clonotypes between healthy human individuals. For the study at large: The study used three CD4 naive, three CD4 memory, two CD8 naive and one CD8 memory plate per donor.

Sequencing used immunoSEQ multiplex PCR; TCRdb keeps in-frame clones, though not all of them. There are roughly 1,500,000 clones in the sample; under 99% occur only once, and less than 0.55% lies in the top ten. V trimming: 4 bases; J trimming: 2 bases; junction bases outside the gene matches: 3. The germline CDR1 and CDR2 sequences are KGHSH and LQKENI. The CDR3 runs to 14 residues. What was sequenced was naive CD4+ T cells sorted from blood. Subset specified: CD45RA+ positively selected. The chain uses TRBV18 and TRBJ1-1; 8 bases are shared with TRBD1. This TCR came from a man aged 30 to 39 in good health. CDR3 residues: CASSQTGANTEAFF. As DNA, the CDR3 is TGTGCCAGCTCACAGACAGGGGCTAACACTGAAGCTTTCTTT.